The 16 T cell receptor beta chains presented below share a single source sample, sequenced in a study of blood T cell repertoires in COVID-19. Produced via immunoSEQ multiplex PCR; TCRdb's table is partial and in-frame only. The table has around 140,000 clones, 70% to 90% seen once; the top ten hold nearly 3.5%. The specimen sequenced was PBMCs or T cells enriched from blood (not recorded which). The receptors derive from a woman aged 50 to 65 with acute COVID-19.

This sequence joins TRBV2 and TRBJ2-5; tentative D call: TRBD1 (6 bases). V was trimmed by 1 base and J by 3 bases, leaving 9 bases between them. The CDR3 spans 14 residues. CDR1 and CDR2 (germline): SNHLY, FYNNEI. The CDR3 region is CASSEDRAKETQYF. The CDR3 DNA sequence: TGTGCCAGCAGTGAAGACAGGGCTAAAGAGACCCAGTACTTC.

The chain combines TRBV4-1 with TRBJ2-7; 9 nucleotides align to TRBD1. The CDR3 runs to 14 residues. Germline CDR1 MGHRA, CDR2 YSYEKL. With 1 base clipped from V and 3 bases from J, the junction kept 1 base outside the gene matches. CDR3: CASSQGGQGYEQYF. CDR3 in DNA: TGCGCCAGCAGCCAAGGGGGACAGGGCTACGAGCAGTACTTC.

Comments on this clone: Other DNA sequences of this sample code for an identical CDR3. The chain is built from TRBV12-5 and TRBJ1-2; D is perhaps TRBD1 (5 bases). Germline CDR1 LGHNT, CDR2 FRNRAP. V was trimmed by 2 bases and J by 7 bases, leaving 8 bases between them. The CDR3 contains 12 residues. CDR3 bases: TGTGCTAGTGGTTTGACAGGTGGTGGCTACACCTTC. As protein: CASGLTGGGYTF.

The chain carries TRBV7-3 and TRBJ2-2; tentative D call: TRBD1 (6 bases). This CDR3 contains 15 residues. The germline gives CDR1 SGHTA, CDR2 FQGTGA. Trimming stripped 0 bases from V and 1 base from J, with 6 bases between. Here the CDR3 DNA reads TGTGCCAGCAGCTTAACGGGACAGAACACCGGGGAGCTGTTTTTT. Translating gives CASSLTGQNTGELFF.

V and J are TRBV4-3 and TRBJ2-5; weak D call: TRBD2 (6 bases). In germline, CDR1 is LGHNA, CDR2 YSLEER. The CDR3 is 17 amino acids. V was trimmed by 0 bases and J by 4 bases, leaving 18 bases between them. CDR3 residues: CASSQDHGQGGRETQYF. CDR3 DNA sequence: TGCGCCAGCAGCCAAGATCATGGCCAGGGAGGAAGAGAGACCCAGTACTTC.

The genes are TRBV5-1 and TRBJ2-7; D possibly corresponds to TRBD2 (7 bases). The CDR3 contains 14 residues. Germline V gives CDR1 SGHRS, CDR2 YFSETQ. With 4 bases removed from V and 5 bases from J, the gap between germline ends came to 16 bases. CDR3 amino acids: CASSLRRGGHEQYF. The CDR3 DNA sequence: TGCGCCAGCAGCCTCCGGCGCGGGGGCCACGAGCAGTACTTC. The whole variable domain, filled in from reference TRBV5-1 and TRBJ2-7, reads KAGVTQTPRYLIKTRGQQVTLSCSPISGHRSVSWYQQTPGQGLQFLFEYFSETQRNKGNFPGRFSGRQFSNSRSEMNVSTLELGDSALYLCASSLRRGGHEQYFGPGTRLTVT.

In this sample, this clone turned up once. The CDR3 DNA reads TGTGCCTGGAGTGTAGACCGGGGCACTGAAGCTTTCTTT. This sequence encodes CAWSVDRGTEAFF. The chain combines TRBV30 with TRBJ1-1; unclear D gene. This CDR3 is 13 amino acids long. V lost 0 bases, J lost 4 bases, and 9 bases lay in between. Germline CDR1 GTSNPN, CDR2 SVGIG (reference sequence).

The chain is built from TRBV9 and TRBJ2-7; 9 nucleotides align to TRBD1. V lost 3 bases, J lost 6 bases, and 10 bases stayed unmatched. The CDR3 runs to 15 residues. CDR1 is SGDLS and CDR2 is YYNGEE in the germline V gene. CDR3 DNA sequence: TGTGCCAGCAGCGGGGGACAGGGCAGCCACGGCGAGCAGTACTTC. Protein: CASSGGQGSHGEQYF.

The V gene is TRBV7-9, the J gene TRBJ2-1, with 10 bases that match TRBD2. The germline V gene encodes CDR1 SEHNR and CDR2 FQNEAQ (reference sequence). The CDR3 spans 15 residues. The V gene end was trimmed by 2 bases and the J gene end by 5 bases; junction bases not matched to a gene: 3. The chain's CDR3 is CASSLLSGGDNEQFF. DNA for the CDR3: TGTGCCAGCAGCTTACTCAGCGGGGGGGACAATGAGCAGTTCTTC.

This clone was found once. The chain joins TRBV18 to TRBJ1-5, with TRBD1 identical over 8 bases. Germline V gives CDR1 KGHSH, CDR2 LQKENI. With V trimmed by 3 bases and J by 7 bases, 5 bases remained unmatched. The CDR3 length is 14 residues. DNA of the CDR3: TGTGCCAGCTCACCTGACAGGGGTCGACAGCCCCAGCATTTT. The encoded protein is CASSPDRGRQPQHF.

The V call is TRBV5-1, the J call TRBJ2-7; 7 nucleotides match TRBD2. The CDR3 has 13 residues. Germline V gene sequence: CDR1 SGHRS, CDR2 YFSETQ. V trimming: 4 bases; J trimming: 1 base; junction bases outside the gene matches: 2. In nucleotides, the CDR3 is TGCGCCAGCAGCACTAGCGCTTCCTACGAGCAGTACTTC. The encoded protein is CASSTSASYEQYF.

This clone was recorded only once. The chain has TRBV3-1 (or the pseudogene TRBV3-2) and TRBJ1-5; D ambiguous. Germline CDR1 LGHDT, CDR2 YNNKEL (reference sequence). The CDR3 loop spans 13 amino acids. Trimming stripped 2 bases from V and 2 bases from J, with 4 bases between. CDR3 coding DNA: TGTGCCAGCAGCCAAACAGGCAATCAGCCCCAGCATTTT. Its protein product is CASSQTGNQPQHF.

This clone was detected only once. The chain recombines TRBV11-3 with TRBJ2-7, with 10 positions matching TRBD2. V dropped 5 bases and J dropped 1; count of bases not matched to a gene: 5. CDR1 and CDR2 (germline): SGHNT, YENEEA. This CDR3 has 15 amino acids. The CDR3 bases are TGTGCCAGCAGCAGAACTAGCGGGGCTTCCTACGAGCAGTACTTC. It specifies CASSRTSGASYEQYF.

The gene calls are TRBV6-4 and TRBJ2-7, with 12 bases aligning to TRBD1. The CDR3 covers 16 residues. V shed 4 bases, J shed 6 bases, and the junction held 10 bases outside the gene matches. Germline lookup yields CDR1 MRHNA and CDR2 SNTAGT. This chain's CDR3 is CASSAFRGGQGAEQYF. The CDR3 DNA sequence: TGTGCCAGCAGTGCCTTCCGTGGGGGACAGGGGGCCGAGCAGTACTTC.

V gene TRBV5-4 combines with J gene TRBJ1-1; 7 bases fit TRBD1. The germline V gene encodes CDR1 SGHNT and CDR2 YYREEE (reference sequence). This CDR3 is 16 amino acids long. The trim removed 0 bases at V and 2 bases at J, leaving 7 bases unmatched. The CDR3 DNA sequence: TGTGCCAGCAGCTTGGGAGGGACAGCCCGCAACACTGAAGCTTTCTTT. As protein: CASSLGGTARNTEAFF.

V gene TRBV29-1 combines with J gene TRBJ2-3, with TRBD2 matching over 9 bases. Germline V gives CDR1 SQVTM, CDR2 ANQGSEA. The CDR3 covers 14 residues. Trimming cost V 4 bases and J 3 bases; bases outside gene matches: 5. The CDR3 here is CSVGGGRVTDTQYF. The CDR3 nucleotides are TGCAGCGTTGGGGGCGGGAGGGTGACAGATACGCAGTATTTT.